These T cell receptor beta chains were read from a single sample in a study of T-cell memory formation after mild COVID-19. TCRdb processed the 5' RACE reads anew with MiXCR; each CDR3 protein has one entry. The profile shows about 600,000 distinct CDR3 sequences, roughly 22% of them singletons. The specimen sequenced was PBMCs or a T cell subset sorted from them (not recorded which). The receptors shown here come from an adult woman who had mild COVID-19 (a few samples of this study predate the infection). Cell type and time point are not known. Both conserved end residues are part of each CDR3. D genes are given only for firm matches. Expanded clones get a size class; other rows say once, few or many, or leave the size out.

j_call | clone_size | d_call | v_call | cdr3_nt | cdr3_aa
TRBJ2-2 | - | - | TRBV20-1 | TGCAGTGCTACCCAGCGGAACACCGGGGAGCTGTTTTTT | CSATQRNTGELFF
TRBJ1-5 | - | - | TRBV20-1 | TGCAGTGCTAGAGATAGTCCAGGGGTAATCAAGCCCCAGCATTTT | CSARDSPGVIKPQHF
TRBJ1-5 | - | - | TRBV6-5 | TGTGCCAGCAGATTCAAGGGGGGCGCGGGCAATCAGCCCCAGCATTTT | CASRFKGGAGNQPQHF
TRBJ1-1 | - | - | TRBV2 | TGTGCCAGCAGTGAATTTTTCTTTAAAGCTGAAGCTTTCTTT | CASSEFFFKAEAFF
TRBJ1-4 | - | - | TRBV2 | TGTGCCAGTTCCAAAGGGGCTCTTGAAGAAAAACTGTTTTTT | CASSKGALEEKLFF
TRBJ1-1 | few | - | TRBV14 | TGTGCCAGCAGCCAAAACCCCTTGACGGGGGAAGCTTTCTTT | CASSQNPLTGEAFF
TRBJ2-2 | few | - | TRBV5-1 | TGCGCCAGCAGCTTGGAGAGACGGAGTACCGGGGAGCTGTTTTTT | CASSLERRSTGELFF
TRBJ2-7 | few | TRBD2 | TRBV5-6 | TGTGCCAGCAGCTTTAATAGCGGGGGCCTCTCCTACGAGCAGTACTTC | CASSFNSGGLSYEQYF
TRBJ2-1 | - | - | TRBV7-9 | TGTGCCAGCAGCTTCGGGATCAATGAGCAGTTCTTC | CASSFGINEQFF
TRBJ2-1 | - | - | TRBV21-1 | TGTGCCACGGGGGGTCTCTACAATGAGCAGTTCTTC | CATGGLYNEQFF
TRBJ2-1 | few | TRBD2 | TRBV4-1 | TGCGCCAGCAGCCAACCGTTCGGACAGGCGAAACTGAAGAGCGGGAGGGGCGATGAGCAGTTCTTC | CASSQPFGQAKLKSGRGDEQFF
TRBJ2-7 | - | - | TRBV12-3/TRBV12-4 | TGTGCCAGCAGTTTAAGAAGGACCCGTGATTACGAGCAGTACTTC | CASSLRRTRDYEQYF
TRBJ1-4 | - | - | TRBV6-1 | TGTGCCAGCAGTGAGGGGTGGACTAATGAAAAACTGTTTTTT | CASSEGWTNEKLFF
TRBJ1-2 | few | - | TRBV24-1 | TGTGCCACCAGTGACCCCGACAGCCTCTATGTCTACACCTTC | CATSDPDSLYVYTF
TRBJ2-1 | many | TRBD2 | TRBV7-8 | TGTGCCAGCAGCTTAGAGGGCGGGGGGGCATATGAGCAGTTCTTC | CASSLEGGGAYEQFF
TRBJ2-7 | few | - | TRBV29-1 | TGCAGCGGTAATAAGGGCTCCGAGCAGTACTTC | CSGNKGSEQYF
TRBJ2-6 | once | TRBD1 | TRBV20-1 | TGCAGTGCTAGCAGGGGGATATACTCTGGGGCCAACGTCCTGACTTTC | CSASRGIYSGANVLTF
TRBJ2-7 | few | TRBD2 | TRBV30 | TGTGCCTGGAGTAGGCGGGAGCGCCTCCTCGGCGAGCAGTACTTC | CAWSRRERLLGEQYF
TRBJ1-5 | few | - | TRBV3-1 | TGTGCCAGCAGCCAAACCCGGGGCGGCAATCAGCCCCAGCATTTT | CASSQTRGGNQPQHF
TRBJ2-1 | - | - | TRBV7-2 | TGTGCCAGCAGCCCCACGACAGGCTCCAACAATGAGCAGTTCTTC | CASSPTTGSNNEQFF
TRBJ1-5 | - | - | TRBV19 | TGTGCCAGTAGTGACAGTCTCAATCAGCCCCAGCATTTT | CASSDSLNQPQHF
TRBJ1-2 | - | - | TRBV15 | TGTGCCACCAGCAGAGATGGGGTGGCAGGGCCGAATGGCTACACCTTC | CATSRDGVAGPNGYTF
TRBJ2-1 | - | - | TRBV11-2 | TGTGCCAGCAGCTCGGGAAGGATCTACAATGAGCAGTTCTTC | CASSSGRIYNEQFF
TRBJ2-2 | - | - | TRBV4-2 | TGTGCCAGCAGCCAGGACGAAGGCGGGGAGCTGTTTTTT | CASSQDEGGELFF
TRBJ2-7 | - | - | TRBV28 | TGTGCCAGCAGTTCCTCCCGGTGGGGAAGATCCTACGAGCAGTACTTC | CASSSSRWGRSYEQYF
TRBJ2-1 | - | - | TRBV12-3/TRBV12-4 | TGTGCCAGCAGATCACAGGGTCGTTCCCTCAATGAGCAGTTCTTC | CASRSQGRSLNEQFF
TRBJ2-7 | few | TRBD1 | TRBV12-3/TRBV12-4 | TGTGCCAGCAGTTTTAGTGAGGGGGCCTGGGACGAGCAGTACTTC | CASSFSEGAWDEQYF
TRBJ2-7 | many | TRBD1 | TRBV5-1 | TGCGCCAGCAGCTTGCGAACAGGGGTAAAGAACGAGCAGTACTTC | CASSLRTGVKNEQYF
TRBJ2-6 | - | - | TRBV7-6 | TGTGCCAGCAGCTTCCCCCTGGGGGCCAACGTCCTGACTTTC | CASSFPLGANVLTF
TRBJ1-6 | - | - | TRBV6-5 | TGTGCCAGCAGTTACTCACACAGGGATTCACCCCTCCACTTT | CASSYSHRDSPLHF
TRBJ2-7 | - | - | TRBV5-1 | TGCGCCAGCAGGCTGATGGGATCCTACGAGCAGTACTTC | CASRLMGSYEQYF
TRBJ1-5 | - | TRBD1 | TRBV2 | TGTGCCAGCAGTCGAGGACAGGGTGGTCAGCCCCAGCATTTT | CASSRGQGGQPQHF
TRBJ1-2 | few | - | TRBV5-1 | TGCGCCAGCAGCTTGGATGTAGTGTATGGCTACACCTTC | CASSLDVVYGYTF
TRBJ1-1 | many | - | TRBV6-2/TRBV6-3 | TGTGCCAGCAGCCTCCCCCCCTTCGGCCCGGGACTGGGGAGAGGGAACACTGAAGCTTTCTTT | CASSLPPFGPGLGRGNTEAFF
TRBJ2-7 | few | - | TRBV11-2 | TGTGCCAGCAGCTTAGGAGGCCCCGCTGTAGCCTACGAGCAGTACTTC | CASSLGGPAVAYEQYF
TRBJ2-5 | many | - | TRBV7-6 | TGTGCCAGCAGCATAGGGATACAAGAGACCCAGTACTTC | CASSIGIQETQYF
TRBJ2-3 | - | - | TRBV5-4 | TGTGCCAGCAGCTCATCTAGCTCCACAGATACGCAGTATTTT | CASSSSSSTDTQYF
TRBJ1-6 | - | - | TRBV6-5 | TGTGCCAGCAGTTACTCTGGCAGGCTCCGGGGGTCACCCCTCCACTTT | CASSYSGRLRGSPLHF
TRBJ2-1 | - | TRBD2 | TRBV5-1 | TGCGCCAGCAGCCCAGCCGGGACTAGCGCCCCAAGCTCCTACAATGAGCAGTTCTTC | CASSPAGTSAPSSYNEQFF
TRBJ2-7 | many | - | TRBV5-1 | TGCGCCAGCAGCTTGGGGGACTGGTCCTACGAGCAGTACTTC | CASSLGDWSYEQYF
TRBJ2-3 | few | - | TRBV7-9 | TGTGCCAGCAGCTTAAGACTACCAAACACAGATACGCAGTATTTT | CASSLRLPNTDTQYF
TRBJ2-7 | once | TRBD2 | TRBV7-6 | TGTGCCAGCAGCTTACATAGCGGGACAACCTACGAGCAGTACTTC | CASSLHSGTTYEQYF